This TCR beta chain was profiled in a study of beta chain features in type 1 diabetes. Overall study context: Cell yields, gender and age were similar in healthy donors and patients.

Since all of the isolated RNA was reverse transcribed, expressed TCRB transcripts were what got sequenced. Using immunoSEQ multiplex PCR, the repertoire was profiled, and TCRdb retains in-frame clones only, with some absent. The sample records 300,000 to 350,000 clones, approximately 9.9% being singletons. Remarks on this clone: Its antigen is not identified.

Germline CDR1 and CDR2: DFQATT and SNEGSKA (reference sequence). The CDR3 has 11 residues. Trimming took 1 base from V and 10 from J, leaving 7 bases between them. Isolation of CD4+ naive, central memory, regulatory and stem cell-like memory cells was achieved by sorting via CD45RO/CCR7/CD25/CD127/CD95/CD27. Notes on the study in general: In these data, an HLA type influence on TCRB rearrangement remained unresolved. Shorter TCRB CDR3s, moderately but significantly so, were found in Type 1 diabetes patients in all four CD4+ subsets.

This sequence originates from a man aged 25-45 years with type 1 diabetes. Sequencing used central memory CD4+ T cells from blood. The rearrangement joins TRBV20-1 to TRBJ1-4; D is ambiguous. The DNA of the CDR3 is TGCAGTGCTAGAGGGGTTGCAAAACTGTTTTTT. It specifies CSARGVAKLFF.